The 7 T cell receptor beta chains reported below all come from one sample, sequenced in a study of regulatory T cells in long-lasting Graves disease. To make TCR beta libraries, researchers used iRepertoire HTBI primers and Arm-PCR of CDR3 regions. TCRdb ran MiXCR on the multiplex PCR reads and lists one entry per CDR3 protein. This sample has some 470,000 distinct CDR3 sequences, with under 25% found just once. The time point: persistent/refractory GD, antithyroid drugs over 5 years with positive TRAb. Extracted RNA from PBMCs served as the source of the TCR library. Sequenced material: peripheral blood mononuclear cells (PBMCs), taken when the disease was refractory, from a patient treated with antithyroid drugs. All receptors derive from a female donor with Graves disease.

This clonotype was seen at least ten times. This chain links TRBV28 with TRBJ2-2; perhaps TRBD2 as D (6 bases). V was shortened by 2 bases and J by 0 bases, with 10 bases between the two germline ends. CDR1 is MDHEN and CDR2 is SYDVKM in the germline V gene. CDR3 size: 16 residues. CDR3 protein: CASSLVGGPNTGELFF. The CDR3 DNA reads as TGTGCCAGCAGTTTAGTGGGGGGTCCGAACACCGGGGAGCTGTTTTTT.

This rearrangement joins TRBV30 to TRBJ1-1; D unresolved. CDR1 and CDR2 (germline): GTSNPN, SVGIG (reference sequence). The V gene lost 0 bases and the J gene lost 1 base, with 9 bases spanning the gap. CDR3 size: 14 residues. The CDR3 here is CAWSVPFGNTEAFF. The DNA for the CDR3 is TGTGCCTGGAGTGTCCCTTTCGGGAACACTGAAGCTTTCTTT.

The gene calls are TRBV24-1 and TRBJ2-3; 10 positions match TRBD2. From germline, CDR1 is KGHDR and CDR2 SFDVKD. The CDR3 sequence is 17 residues long. V was pared by 4 bases and J by 2 bases, with 8 bases of the junction left unmatched. The DNA of the CDR3 is TGTGCCACCAGTGACCCAATAGCGGGAGGCCCCACAGATACGCAGTATTTT. It codes for CATSDPIAGGPTDTQYF.

This clonotype was counted between two and nine times. The germline gene is not matched at one end of the junction; a read error may be the cause. The genes are TRBV7-9 and TRBJ2-5, with a tentative D call TRBD2 (6 bases). Germline CDR1 SEHNR, CDR2 FQNEAQ (reference sequence). CDR3 length: 14 amino acids. The CDR3 coding sequence is TGTACCAGCAGCGCCCAACGGGACTTTGAGACCCAGTACTTC. Translating gives CTSSAQRDFETQYF.

This chain connects TRBV5-5 to TRBJ1-5; 11 bases map to TRBD1. This CDR3 spans 15 amino acids. The trim removed 3 bases at V and 6 bases at J, leaving 5 bases unmatched. Germline CDR1 and CDR2: SGHKS and YYEKEE (reference sequence). The CDR3 DNA follows: TGTGCCAGCAGCTGGGGGACAGGGGGTTTTCAGCCCCAGCATTTT. Translated, it gives CASSWGTGGFQPQHF.

This clonotype showed up many times. The chain uses TRBV2 and TRBJ1-1; D call uncertain. This CDR3 has 13 residues. V gave up 6 bases and J gave up 5 bases, with 13 bases separating them. Germline CDR1 is SNHLY and CDR2 is FYNNEI. CDR3 amino acids: CASSLRRGTEAFF. CDR3 DNA: TGTGCCAGCAGCTTAAGGCGGGGAACTGAAGCTTTCTTT.

This clonotype appeared many times. The CDR3 nucleotides read TGTGCCAGCAGCTTAAGGGACGGTGGGGATTCACCCCTCCACTTT. It translates to CASSLRDGGDSPLHF. The J gene is TRBJ1-6, the V gene TRBV7-9; tentatively, D is TRBD1 (5 bases). V lost 2 bases, J lost 8 bases, and 13 bases lay in between. This CDR3 spans 15 amino acids. Germline V gene sequence: CDR1 SEHNR, CDR2 FQNEAQ (reference sequence).